This T cell receptor beta chain was profiled in a study of PD-1 blockade in classical Hodgkin lymphoma. Concerning this clone itself: The antigen is unknown.

Libraries were prepared by immunoSEQ multiplex PCR; TCRdb keeps only in-frame clonotypes and omits some of them. This sample has 25,000 to 30,000 clones, with around 85% found just once. Study-wide points: Complete responders entered with baseline diversity on par with newly diagnosed patients, the results showed. CD4+ TCR diversity, unlike CD8+, rose significantly by C4D1. Why repertoires differed is undefined; disease activity or prior therapy possibly contributed.

Germline V gene sequence: CDR1 MRHNA, CDR2 SNTAGT. V lost 5 bases and J lost 10; bases outside the gene matches: 7. This CDR3 region has 13 residues. Time point described: cycle 4 day 1 (C4D1), after 6 weeks of nivolumab. In every patient, relapse followed autologous stem cell transplantation, while exposure to brentuximab vedotin differed. Purification of CD4+ T cells from thawed PBMCs was performed via magnetic negative selection. The J gene is TRBJ1-4, the V gene TRBV6-4, with 7 positions matching TRBD1. Sequences were derived from CD4+ T cells from blood, sampled before the fourth cycle of nivolumab. The TCR sequence derives from a human donor with classical Hodgkin lymphoma. The CDR3 here is CASSSRQGRKLFF. CDR3 sequence (DNA): TGTGCCAGCAGTTCAAGACAGGGTCGAAAACTGTTTTTT.